This TCR beta chain came from a study of cytomegalovirus exposure and HLA in healthy donors. Study-wide findings and caveats: Per a prior analysis, the majority of TCR beta V segments were productive roughly 90% or roughly 30% of the time.

The V end lost 5 bases, the J end lost 3 bases, and 24 bases lay between the germline ends. This CDR3 is built from 19 residues. Germline CDR1 and CDR2: SGHRS and YFSETQ. Use of 60 Vbeta and 13 Jbeta primers characterized the PCR. The method was immunoSEQ multiplex PCR; TCRdb's version includes in-frame clones alone and lacks a portion of them. The data show approximately 58,000 clones, roughly four fifths seen once. In regard to this clone: As yet, its antigen is unknown.

The chain uses TRBV5-1 and TRBJ1-6; D is possibly TRBD1 (5 bases). Sequencing input: PBMCs. This receptor was identified in a man aged 30 to 39 in good health and CMV-seronegative. The CDR3 nucleotides are TGCGCCAGCAGAGAAGCGTCGACAGACAAAAACAACTATAATTCACCCCTCCACTTT. It encodes CASREASTDKNNYNSPLHF.